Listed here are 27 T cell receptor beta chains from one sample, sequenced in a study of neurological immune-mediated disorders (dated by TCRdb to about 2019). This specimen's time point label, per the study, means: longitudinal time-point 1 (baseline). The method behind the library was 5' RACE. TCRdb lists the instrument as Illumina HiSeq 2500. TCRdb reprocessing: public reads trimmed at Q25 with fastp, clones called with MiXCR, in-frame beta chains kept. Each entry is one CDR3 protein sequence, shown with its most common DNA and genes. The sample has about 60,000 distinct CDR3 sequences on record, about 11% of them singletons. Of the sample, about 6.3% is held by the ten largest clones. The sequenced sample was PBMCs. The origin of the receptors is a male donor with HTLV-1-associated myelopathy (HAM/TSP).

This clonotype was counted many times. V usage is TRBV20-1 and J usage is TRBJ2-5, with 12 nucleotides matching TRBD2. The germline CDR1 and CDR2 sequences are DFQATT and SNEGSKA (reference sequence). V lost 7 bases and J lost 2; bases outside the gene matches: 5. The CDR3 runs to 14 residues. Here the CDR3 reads CSVQTSGGQETQYF. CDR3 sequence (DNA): TGCAGTGTCCAGACTAGCGGGGGTCAAGAGACCCAGTACTTC.

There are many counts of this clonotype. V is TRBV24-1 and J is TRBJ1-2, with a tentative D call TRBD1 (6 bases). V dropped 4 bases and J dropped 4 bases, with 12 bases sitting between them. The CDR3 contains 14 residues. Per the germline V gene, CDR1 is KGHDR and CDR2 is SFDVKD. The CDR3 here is CATSEPGAAYGYTF. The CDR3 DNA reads TGTGCCACCAGTGAGCCAGGGGCGGCCTATGGCTACACCTTC.

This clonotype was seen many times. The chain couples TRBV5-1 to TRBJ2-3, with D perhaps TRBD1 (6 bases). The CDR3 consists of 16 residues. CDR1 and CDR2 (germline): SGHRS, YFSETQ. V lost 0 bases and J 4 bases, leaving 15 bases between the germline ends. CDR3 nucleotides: TGCGCCAGCAGCTTGGCCGGGACACCTCCGGCAGATACGCAGTATTTT. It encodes CASSLAGTPPADTQYF.

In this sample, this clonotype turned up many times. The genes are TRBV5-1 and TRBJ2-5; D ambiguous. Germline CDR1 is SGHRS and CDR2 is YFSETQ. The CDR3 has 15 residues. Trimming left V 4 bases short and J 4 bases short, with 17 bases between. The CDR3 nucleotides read TGCGCCAGCAGCACCAACCCTATACTGGGAGAGACCCAGTACTTC. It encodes CASSTNPILGETQYF.

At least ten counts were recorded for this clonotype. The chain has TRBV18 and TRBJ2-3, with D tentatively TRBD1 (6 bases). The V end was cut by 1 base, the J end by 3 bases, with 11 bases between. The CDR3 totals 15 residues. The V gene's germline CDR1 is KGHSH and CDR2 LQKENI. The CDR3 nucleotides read TGTGCCAGCTCACCACTACAGGGAGTGACAGATACGCAGTATTTT. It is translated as CASSPLQGVTDTQYF.

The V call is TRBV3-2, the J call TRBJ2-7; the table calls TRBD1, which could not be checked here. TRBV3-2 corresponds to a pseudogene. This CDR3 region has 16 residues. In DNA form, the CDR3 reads TGTGTCAGCAGCCAAGATTTGGGGGGACGGTTCTACGAGCAGTACTTC. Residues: CVSSQDLGGRFYEQYF.

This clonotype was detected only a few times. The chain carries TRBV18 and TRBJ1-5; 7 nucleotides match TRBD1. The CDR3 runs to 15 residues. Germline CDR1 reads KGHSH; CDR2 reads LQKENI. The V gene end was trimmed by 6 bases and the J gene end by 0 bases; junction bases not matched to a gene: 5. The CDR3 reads CASSATGYSNQPQHF. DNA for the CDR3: TGTGCCAGCTCCGCGACAGGGTATAGCAATCAGCCCCAGCATTTT.

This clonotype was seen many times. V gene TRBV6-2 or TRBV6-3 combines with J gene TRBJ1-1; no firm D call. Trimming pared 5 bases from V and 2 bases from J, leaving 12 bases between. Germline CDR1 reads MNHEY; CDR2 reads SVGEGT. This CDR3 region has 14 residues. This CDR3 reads CASSPGSYNTEAFF. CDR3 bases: TGTGCCAGCAGTCCGGGCAGCTACAACACTGAAGCTTTCTTT.

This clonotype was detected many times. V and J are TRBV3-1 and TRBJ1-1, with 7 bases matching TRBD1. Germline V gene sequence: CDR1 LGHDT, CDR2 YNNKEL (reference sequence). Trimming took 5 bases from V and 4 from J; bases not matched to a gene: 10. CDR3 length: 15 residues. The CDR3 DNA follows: TGTGCCAGCAGCGCCGGACAGGTCGGGTCCACTGAAGCTTTCTTT. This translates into CASSAGQVGSTEAFF.

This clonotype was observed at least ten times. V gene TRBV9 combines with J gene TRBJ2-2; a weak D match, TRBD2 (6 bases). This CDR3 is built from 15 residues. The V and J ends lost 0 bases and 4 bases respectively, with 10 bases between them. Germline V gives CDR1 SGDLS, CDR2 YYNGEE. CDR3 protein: CASSVDGGSTGELFF. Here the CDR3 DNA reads TGTGCCAGCAGCGTAGATGGGGGGTCCACCGGGGAGCTGTTTTTT.

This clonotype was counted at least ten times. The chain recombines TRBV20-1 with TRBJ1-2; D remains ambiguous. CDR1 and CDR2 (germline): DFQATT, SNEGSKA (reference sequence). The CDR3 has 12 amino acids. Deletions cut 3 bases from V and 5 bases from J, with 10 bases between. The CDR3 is CSASTRLYGYTF. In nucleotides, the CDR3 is TGCAGTGCTAGCACCCGTCTGTATGGCTACACCTTC.

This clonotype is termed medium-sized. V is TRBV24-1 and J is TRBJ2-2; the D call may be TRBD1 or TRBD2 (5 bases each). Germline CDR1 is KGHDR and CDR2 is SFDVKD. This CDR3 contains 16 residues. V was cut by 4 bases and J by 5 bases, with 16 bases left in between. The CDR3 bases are TGTGCCACCAGTGACCCCGGGAAGGGGTATACCGGGGAGCTGTTTTTT. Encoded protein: CATSDPGKGYTGELFF.

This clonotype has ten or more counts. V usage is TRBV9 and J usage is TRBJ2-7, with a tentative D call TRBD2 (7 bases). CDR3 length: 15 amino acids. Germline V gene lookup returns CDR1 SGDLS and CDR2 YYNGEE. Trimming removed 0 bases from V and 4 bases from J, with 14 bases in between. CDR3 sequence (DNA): TGTGCCAGCAGCGTAGGGGGGGGGCCCGGATACGAGCAGTACTTC. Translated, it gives CASSVGGGPGYEQYF.

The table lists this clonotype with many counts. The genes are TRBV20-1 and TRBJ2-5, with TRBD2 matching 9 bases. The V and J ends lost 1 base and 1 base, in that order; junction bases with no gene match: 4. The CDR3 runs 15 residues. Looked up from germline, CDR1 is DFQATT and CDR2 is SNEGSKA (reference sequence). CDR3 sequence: CSARVSGGPQETQYF. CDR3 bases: TGCAGTGCTAGAGTTAGCGGGGGCCCCCAAGAGACCCAGTACTTC.

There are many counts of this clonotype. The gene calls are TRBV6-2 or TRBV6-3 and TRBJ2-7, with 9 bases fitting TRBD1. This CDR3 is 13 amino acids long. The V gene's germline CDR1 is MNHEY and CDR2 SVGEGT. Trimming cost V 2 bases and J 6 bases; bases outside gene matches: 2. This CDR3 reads CASSYTGGGEQYF. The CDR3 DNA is TGTGCCAGCAGTTACACAGGGGGCGGCGAGCAGTACTTC.

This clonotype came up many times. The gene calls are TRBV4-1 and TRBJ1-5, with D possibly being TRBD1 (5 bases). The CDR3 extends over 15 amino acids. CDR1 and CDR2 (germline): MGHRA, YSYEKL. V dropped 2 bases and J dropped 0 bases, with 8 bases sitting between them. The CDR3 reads CASSQRDSSNQPQHF. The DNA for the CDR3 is TGCGCCAGCAGCCAAAGAGACAGTAGCAATCAGCCCCAGCATTTT.

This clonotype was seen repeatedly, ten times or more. The CDR3 loop reads CASSFKVGENSNQPQHF. The CDR3 DNA reads TGTGCCAGCAGTTTTAAGGTTGGGGAAAATAGCAATCAGCCCCAGCATTTT. This rearrangement joins TRBV28 to TRBJ1-5; D unresolved. V shed 3 bases and J shed 0 bases, with 15 bases lying between them. The CDR3 is 17 residues long. CDR1 is MDHEN, CDR2 SYDVKM, per germline.

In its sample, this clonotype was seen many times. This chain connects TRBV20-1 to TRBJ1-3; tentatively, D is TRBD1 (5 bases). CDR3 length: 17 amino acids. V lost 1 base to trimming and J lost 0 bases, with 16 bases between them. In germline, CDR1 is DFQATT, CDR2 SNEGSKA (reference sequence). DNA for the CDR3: TGCAGTGCTAGAGGTCGACTGGGGGAACACTCTGGAAACACCATATATTTT. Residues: CSARGRLGEHSGNTIYF.

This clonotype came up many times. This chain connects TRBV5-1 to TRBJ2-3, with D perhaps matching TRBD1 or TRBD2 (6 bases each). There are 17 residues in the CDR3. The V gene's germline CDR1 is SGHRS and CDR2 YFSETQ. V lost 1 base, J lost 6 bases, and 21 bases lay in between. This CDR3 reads CASSLSGGPRPVDTQYF. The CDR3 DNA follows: TGCGCCAGCAGCTTGTCCGGGGGCCCTCGCCCTGTGGATACGCAGTATTTT.

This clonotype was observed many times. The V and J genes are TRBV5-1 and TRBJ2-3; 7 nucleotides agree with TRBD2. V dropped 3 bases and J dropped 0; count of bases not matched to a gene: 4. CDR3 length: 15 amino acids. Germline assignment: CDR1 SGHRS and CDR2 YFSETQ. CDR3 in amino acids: CASSSTGGSTDTQYF. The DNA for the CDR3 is TGCGCCAGCAGCTCCACGGGAGGAAGCACAGATACGCAGTATTTT.

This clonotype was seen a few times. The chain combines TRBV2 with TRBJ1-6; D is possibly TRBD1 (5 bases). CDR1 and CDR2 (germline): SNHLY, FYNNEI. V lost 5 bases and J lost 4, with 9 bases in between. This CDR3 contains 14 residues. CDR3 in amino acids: CASSYQGYNSPLHF. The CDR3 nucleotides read TGTGCCAGCAGTTATCAGGGTTATAATTCACCCCTCCACTTT.

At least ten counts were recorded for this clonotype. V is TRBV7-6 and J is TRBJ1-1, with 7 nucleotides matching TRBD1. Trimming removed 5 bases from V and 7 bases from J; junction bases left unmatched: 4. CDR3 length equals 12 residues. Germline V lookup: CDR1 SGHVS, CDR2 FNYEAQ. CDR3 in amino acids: CASSPRQGEAFF. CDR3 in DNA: TGTGCCAGCAGCCCCCGACAGGGTGAAGCTTTCTTT. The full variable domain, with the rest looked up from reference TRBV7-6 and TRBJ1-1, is GAGVSQSPRYKVTKRGQDVALRCDPISGHVSLYWYRQALGQGPEFLTYFNYEAQQDKSGLPNDRFSAERPEGSISTLTIQRTEQRDSAMYRCASSPRQGEAFFGQGTRLTVV.

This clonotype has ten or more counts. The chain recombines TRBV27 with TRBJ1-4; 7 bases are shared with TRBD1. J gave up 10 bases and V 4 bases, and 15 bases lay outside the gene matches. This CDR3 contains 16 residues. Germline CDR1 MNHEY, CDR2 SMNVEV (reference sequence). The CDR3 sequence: CASSSTTSRGSGKLFF. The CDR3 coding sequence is TGTGCCAGCAGTTCAACTACATCCAGGGGGTCGGGAAAACTGTTTTTT.

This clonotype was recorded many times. The CDR3 region has the DNA TGTGCCAGCAGTTTGGACATTGACAGCAATCAGCCCCAGCATTTT. Residues: CASSLDIDSNQPQHF. The rearrangement joins TRBV7-9 to TRBJ1-5, with D maybe TRBD1 (5 bases). Germline-derived CDR1 and CDR2 are SEHNR and FQNEAQ (reference sequence). The CDR3 runs 15 residues. Trimming removed 6 bases at V and 1 base at J, with 13 bases between. Filled out from reference TRBV7-9 and TRBJ1-5, the complete variable domain reads DTGVSQNPRHKITKRGQNVTFRCDPISEHNRLYWYRQTLGQGPEFLTYFQNEAQLEKSRLLSDRFSAERPKGSFSTLEIQRTEQGDSAMYLCASSLDIDSNQPQHFGDGTRLSIL.

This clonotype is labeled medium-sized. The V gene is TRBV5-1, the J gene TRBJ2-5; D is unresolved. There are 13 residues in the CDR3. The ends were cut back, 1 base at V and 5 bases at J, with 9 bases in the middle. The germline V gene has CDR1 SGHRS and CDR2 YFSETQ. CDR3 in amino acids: CASSLMNGETQYF. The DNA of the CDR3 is TGCGCCAGCAGCTTGATGAACGGGGAGACCCAGTACTTC.

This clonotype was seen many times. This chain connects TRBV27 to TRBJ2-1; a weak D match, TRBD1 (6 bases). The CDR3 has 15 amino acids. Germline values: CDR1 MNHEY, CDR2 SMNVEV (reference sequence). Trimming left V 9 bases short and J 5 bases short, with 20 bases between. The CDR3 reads CASRRTDAPNNEQFF. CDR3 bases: TGTGCCAGTAGGCGGACAGACGCGCCCAACAATGAGCAGTTCTTC.

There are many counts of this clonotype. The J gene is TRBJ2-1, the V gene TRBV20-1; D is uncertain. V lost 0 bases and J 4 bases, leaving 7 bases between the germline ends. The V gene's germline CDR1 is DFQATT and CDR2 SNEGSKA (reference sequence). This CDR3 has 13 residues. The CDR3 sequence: CSARDKHYNEQFF. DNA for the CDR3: TGCAGTGCTAGAGATAAACATTACAATGAGCAGTTCTTC.